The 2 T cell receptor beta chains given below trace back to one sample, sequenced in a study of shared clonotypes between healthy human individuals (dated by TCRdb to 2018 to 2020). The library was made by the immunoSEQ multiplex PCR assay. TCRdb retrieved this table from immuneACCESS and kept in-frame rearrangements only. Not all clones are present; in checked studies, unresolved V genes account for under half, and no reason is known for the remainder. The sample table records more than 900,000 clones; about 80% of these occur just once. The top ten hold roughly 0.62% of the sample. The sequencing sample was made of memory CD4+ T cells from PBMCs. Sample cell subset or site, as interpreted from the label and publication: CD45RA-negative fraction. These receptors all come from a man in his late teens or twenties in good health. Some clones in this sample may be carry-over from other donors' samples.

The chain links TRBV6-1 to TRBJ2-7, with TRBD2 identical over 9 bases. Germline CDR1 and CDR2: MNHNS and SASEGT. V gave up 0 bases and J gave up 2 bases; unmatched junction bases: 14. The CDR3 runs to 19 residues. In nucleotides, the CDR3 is TGTGCCAGCAGTGAAGCGCGGGATCTAGCGGGGTCGGGGCCCTACGAGCAGTACTTC. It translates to CASSEARDLAGSGPYEQYF.

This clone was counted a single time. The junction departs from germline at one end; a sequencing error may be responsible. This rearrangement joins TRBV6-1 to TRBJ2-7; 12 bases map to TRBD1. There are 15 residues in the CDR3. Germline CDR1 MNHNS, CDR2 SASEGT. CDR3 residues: CASSEGGTGGSEQYF. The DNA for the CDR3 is TGTGCCAGCAGCGAAGGGGGGACAGGGGGCTCCGAGCAGTACTTC.